The 10 T cell receptor beta chains below all came from one sample that was sequenced in a study of CD8 T cells in ankylosing spondylitis. TCRdb reprocessed the 5' RACE reads with MiXCR, giving one entry per CDR3 protein. The data show roughly 180,000 distinct CDR3 sequences, 8.5% to 10% seen once. The specimen sequenced was blood, either unsorted or a sorted T cell fraction (not recorded which). Receptor source: a female donor with ankylosing spondylitis or in good health (not recorded which).

This clonotype has at least ten counts. The rearrangement uses TRBV7-9 and TRBJ2-5; D unclear. The CDR3 extends over 12 amino acids. V lost 1 base and J 4 bases, leaving 4 bases between the germline ends. Per the germline V gene, CDR1 is SEHNR and CDR2 is FQNEAQ (reference sequence). CDR3 sequence: CASSLEVETQYF. The DNA for the CDR3 is TGTGCCAGCAGCTTAGAGGTAGAGACCCAGTACTTC.

This clonotype was found many times. The chain uses TRBV2 and TRBJ2-6, with D unclear. The germline V gene encodes CDR1 SNHLY and CDR2 FYNNEI. CDR3 length: 14 residues. V was cut by 11 bases and J by 1 base, with 12 bases left in between. CDR3 coding DNA: TGTGCCGTCCTAACCGCGTCTGGGGCCAACGTCCTGACTTTC. This gives the protein CAVLTASGANVLTF.

Only a few counts were recorded for this clonotype. In DNA form, the CDR3 reads TGTGCCAGCAGTGAATGGGCAGCCGGGACAGCCTATGGCTACACCTTC. It yields the protein CASSEWAAGTAYGYTF. V usage is TRBV25-1 and J usage is TRBJ1-2; TRBD1 aligns across 7 bases. The CDR3 loop spans 16 amino acids. V lost 1 base and J lost 4; bases outside the gene matches: 9. Germline V gene sequence: CDR1 MGHDK, CDR2 SYGVNS.

V and J are TRBV20-1 and TRBJ2-3; weak D call: TRBD2 (5 bases). The V end was cut by 3 bases, the J end by 0 bases, with 22 bases between. CDR3 size: 18 residues. Germline V gene sequence: CDR1 DFQATT, CDR2 SNEGSKA (reference sequence). The CDR3 sequence is CSARDSPVIVSSTDTQYF. Written as DNA, the CDR3 is TGCAGTGCTAGGGACTCACCCGTCATCGTCTCTAGCACAGATACGCAGTATTTT.

V and J are TRBV9 and TRBJ2-3; 7 bases fit TRBD2. Looked up from germline, CDR1 is SGDLS and CDR2 is YYNGEE. The CDR3 sequence is 15 residues long. J gave up 6 bases and V 3 bases, and 10 bases lay outside the gene matches. In DNA, the CDR3 is TGTGCCAGCAGCGAAACTAGCGCCCGACGCGATACGCAGTATTTT. It specifies CASSETSARRDTQYF.

This clonotype came up a few times. The genes are TRBV5-6 and TRBJ2-7; 7 positions agree with TRBD1. Germline CDR1 is SGHDT and CDR2 is YYEEEE. Trimming removed 4 bases from V and 1 base from J; junction bases left unmatched: 11. The CDR3 contains 16 residues. The CDR3 region is CASSESGTVKSYEQYF. In DNA form, the CDR3 reads TGTGCCAGCAGCGAATCTGGGACAGTAAAGTCCTACGAGCAGTACTTC.

The chain uses TRBV7-8 and TRBJ2-5; D may be TRBD2 (6 bases). The germline CDR1 and CDR2 sequences are SGHVS and FQNEAQ. The CDR3 contains 15 residues. V lost 5 bases, J lost 5 bases, and 18 bases lay in between. CDR3 coding DNA: TGTGCCAGCAGCCCCCCCAGCGGGCATGGGGAGACCCAGTACTTC. It specifies CASSPPSGHGETQYF.

The table lists this clonotype with a few counts. The chain recombines TRBV9 with TRBJ2-7; a weak D match, TRBD2 (6 bases). V lost 3 bases to trimming and J lost 6 bases, with 13 bases between them. The CDR3 consists of 13 residues. Germline V gene data show CDR1 as SGDLS and CDR2 as YYNGEE. CDR3 protein: CASSAGTAREQYF. The CDR3 DNA reads as TGTGCCAGCAGCGCAGGGACTGCTCGCGAGCAGTACTTC.

This clonotype was picked up many times. The rearrangement links TRBV24-1 to TRBJ2-2; 11 bases are shared with TRBD2. CDR3 length equals 17 residues. Germline CDR1 reads KGHDR; CDR2 reads SFDVKD. V trimming: 1 base; J trimming: 9 bases; junction bases outside the gene matches: 9. The CDR3 protein is CATSDLRLAGHSWELFF. The CDR3 DNA reads as TGTGCCACCAGTGATTTACGACTAGCGGGGCACTCCTGGGAGCTGTTTTTT.

The chain employs TRBV18 and TRBJ2-5; D may match TRBD1 or TRBD2 (5 bases each). CDR1 and CDR2 from the germline V gene are KGHSH and LQKENI. Trimming stripped 1 base from V and 2 bases from J, with 11 bases between. The CDR3 has 15 residues. CDR3 in amino acids: CASSPRGVRQETQYF. The DNA of the CDR3 is TGTGCCAGCTCACCACGAGGGGTACGACAAGAGACCCAGTACTTC.